The present TCR beta chain was sequenced within a study of cytomegalovirus exposure and HLA in healthy donors. This CDR3 is 15 amino acids long. Deletions cut 1 base from V and 8 bases from J, with 15 bases between. In germline, CDR1 is MNHNS, CDR2 SASEGT. This PCR relied on a set of 60 Vbeta primers and 13 Jbeta primers. Using immunoSEQ multiplex PCR, the repertoire was profiled, and TCRdb retains in-frame clones only, with some absent. The sample has approximately 170,000 clones; around four fifths are singletons. This TCR derives from a man in his fifties in good health and CMV-seropositive. What was sequenced was PBMCs. V gene TRBV6-1 combines with J gene TRBJ2-1; D perhaps matches TRBD2 (6 bases). The CDR3, as DNA: TGTGCCAGCAGTGAAGGGGGCGGGGCTGGCTATGAGCAGTTCTTC. As protein: CASSEGGGAGYEQFF.